This is a list of T cell receptor beta chains from one sample in a study of glioma-infiltrating T cells after dendritic cell vaccination. Profiling relied on immunoSEQ multiplex PCR, and the TCRdb table lists in-frame clones only, not all of them. The table has nearly 85,000 clones, 70% to 90% seen once. The sequences come from blood, collected before dendritic cell vaccination. All receptors come from a human donor with glioblastoma. Both conserved end residues are trimmed from each CDR3. The order of the fields is J gene, V gene, CDR3 protein.

TRBJ2-1 TRBV9 ASSLAGGLYNEQF
TRBJ2-1 TRBV27 ASSESTSGRANEQF
TRBJ2-7 TRBV5-1 ASTIGQAYEQY
TRBJ1-5 TRBV30 AWSAGQEYQPQH
TRBJ1-3 TRBV9 ASSVEGRGNTIY
TRBJ2-1 TRBV29-1 SVDVSEQF
TRBJ1-1 TRBV6-1 ATDRGPTEAF
TRBJ2-3 TRBV5-4 ASSPRDPTDTQY
TRBJ1-1 TRBV6-5 ASSHKSGVTEAF
TRBJ1-2 TRBV7-8 ASSLGEGGGYT
TRBJ2-2 TRBV19 ASGQQGLFGGELF
TRBJ2-7 TRBV15 ATRHRGQREQY
TRBJ2-3 TRBV4-2 ASSQEAPADTQY
TRBJ1-5 TRBV19 ASSNRDSNQPQH
TRBJ2-7 TRBV11-2 ASSLPGIGAFYEQY
TRBJ2-3 TRBV13 ASSLLVAGNILTDTQY
TRBJ1-5 TRBV30 AWSGASTQPQH
TRBJ2-1 TRBV9 ASTSGGVGYNEQF
TRBJ1-6 TRBV18 ASSPQGSNSPLH
TRBJ1-1 TRBV9 ASSVEGMNTEAF
TRBJ1-1 TRBV27 ASSQQGVTTEAF
TRBJ2-1 TRBV28 ASSPGIFYNEQF
TRBJ2-5 TRBV25-1 ASSEPTGEETQY
TRBJ2-2 TRBV7-6 ASSFIIERYPNTGELF
TRBJ1-5 TRBV10-2 ASSPTGMNQPQH
TRBJ2-5 TRBV18 ASSPLGQSETQY
TRBJ2-7 TRBV5-1 ASSFQRGPYEQY
TRBJ1-3 TRBV6-1 ASSEVQGVRNTIY
TRBJ2-7 TRBV29-1 STGTSRGGAYEQY
TRBJ2-1 TRBV15 ATSVGGAGDGYNEQF
TRBJ1-6 TRBV9 ASSGGTGNSPLH
TRBJ1-1 TRBV7-9 ASSSGRDTTEAF
TRBJ2-3 TRBV5-1 ASSISGGADTQY
TRBJ2-2 TRBV2 ASRISGSPGELF
TRBJ2-7 TRBV6-5 ASSASGTGKEQY
TRBJ2-7 TRBV6-5 ASRKTVSYEQY
TRBJ1-2 TRBV19 ASSIRQGANYGYT
TRBJ1-1 TRBV15 ATSRGGLEAF
TRBJ1-1 TRBV10-2 ASTGNTEAF
TRBJ2-2 TRBV4-1 ASSQATGGANTGELF
TRBJ2-2 TRBV30 AWSVRLDRNTGELF
TRBJ2-7 TRBV7-9 ASSLGVGAGSYEQY
TRBJ2-3 TRBV6-1 ASRSIGYTQY
TRBJ2-3 TRBV11-3 ASSLDRRRDTQY
TRBJ2-1 TRBV29-1 SIFGGAGGFHEQF
NA TRBV6-1 ASSRDREAYEQY